This section outlines one T cell receptor (beta chain) sequence together with its context. The record originates from a study of blood T cell repertoires in COVID-19. Produced via immunoSEQ multiplex PCR; TCRdb's table is partial and in-frame only. Counted here are hundreds of thousands of clones, 90% occurring once; the ten biggest clones make up 0.95% to 1.3%. V was shortened by 4 bases and J by 7 bases, with 26 bases between the two germline ends. Germline CDR1 SGHRS, CDR2 YFSETQ. This CDR3 has 18 amino acids. This sequence originates from a woman aged 40 to 50 with COVID-19, enrolled during active disease. The specimen sequenced was peripheral blood. V usage is TRBV5-1 and J usage is TRBJ2-2, with a weak D call TRBD1 (6 bases). The CDR3 sequence: CASSPGAQGPMVFGELFF. The CDR3 bases are TGCGCCAGCAGCCCCGGGGCTCAGGGGCCCATGGTTTTCGGGGAGCTGTTTTTT.